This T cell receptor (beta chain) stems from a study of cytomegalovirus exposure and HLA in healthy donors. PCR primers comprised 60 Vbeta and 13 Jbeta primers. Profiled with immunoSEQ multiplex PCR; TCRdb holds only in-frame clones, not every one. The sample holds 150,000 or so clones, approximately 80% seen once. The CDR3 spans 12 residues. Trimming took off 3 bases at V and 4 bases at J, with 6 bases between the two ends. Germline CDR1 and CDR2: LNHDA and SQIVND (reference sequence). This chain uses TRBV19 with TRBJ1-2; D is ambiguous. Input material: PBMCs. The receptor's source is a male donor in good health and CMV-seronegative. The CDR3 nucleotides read TGTGCCAGTAGTATTCACAGCTATGGCTACACCTTC. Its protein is CASSIHSYGYTF.